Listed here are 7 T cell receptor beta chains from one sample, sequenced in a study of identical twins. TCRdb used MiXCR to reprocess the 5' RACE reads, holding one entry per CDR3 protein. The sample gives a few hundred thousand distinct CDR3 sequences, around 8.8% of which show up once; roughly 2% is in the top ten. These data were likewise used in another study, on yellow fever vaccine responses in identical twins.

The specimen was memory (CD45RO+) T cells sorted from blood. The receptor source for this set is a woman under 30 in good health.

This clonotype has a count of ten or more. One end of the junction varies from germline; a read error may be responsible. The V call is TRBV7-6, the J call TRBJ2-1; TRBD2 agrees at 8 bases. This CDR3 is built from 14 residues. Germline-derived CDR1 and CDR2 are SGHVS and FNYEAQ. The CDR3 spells CASSVAGSNNEQFF. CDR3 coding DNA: TGTGCCAGCAGCGTAGCGGGGAGTAACAATGAGCAGTTCTTC.

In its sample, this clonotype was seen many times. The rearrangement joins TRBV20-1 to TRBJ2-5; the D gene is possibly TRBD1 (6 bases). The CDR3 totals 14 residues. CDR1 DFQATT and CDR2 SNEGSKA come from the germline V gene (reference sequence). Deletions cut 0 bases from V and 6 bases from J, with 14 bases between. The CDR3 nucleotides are TGCAGTGCTAGAGATCTCACACAGGGACAGACCCAGTACTTC. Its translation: CSARDLTQGQTQYF.

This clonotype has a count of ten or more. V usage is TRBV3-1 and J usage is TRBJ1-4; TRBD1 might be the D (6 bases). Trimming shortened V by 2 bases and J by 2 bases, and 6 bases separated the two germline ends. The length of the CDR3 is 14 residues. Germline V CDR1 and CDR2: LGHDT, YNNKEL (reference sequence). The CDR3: CASSQRGTNEKLFF. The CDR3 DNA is TGTGCCAGCAGCCAAAGGGGGACTAATGAAAAACTGTTTTTT.

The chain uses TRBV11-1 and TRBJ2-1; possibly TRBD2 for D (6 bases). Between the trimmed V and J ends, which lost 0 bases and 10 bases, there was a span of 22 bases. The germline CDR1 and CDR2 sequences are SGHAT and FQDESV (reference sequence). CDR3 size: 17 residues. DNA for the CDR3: TGTGCCAGCAGCTTAGCGAGACGGGACTCCTTACAATGGGAGCAGTTCTTC. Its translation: CASSLARRDSLQWEQFF.

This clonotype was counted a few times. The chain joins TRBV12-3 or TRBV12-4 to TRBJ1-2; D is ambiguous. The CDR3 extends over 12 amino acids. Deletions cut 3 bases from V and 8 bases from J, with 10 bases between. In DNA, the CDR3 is TGTGCCAGCAGTTTTGGCGCGGGGGGCTACACCTTC. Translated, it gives CASSFGAGGYTF.

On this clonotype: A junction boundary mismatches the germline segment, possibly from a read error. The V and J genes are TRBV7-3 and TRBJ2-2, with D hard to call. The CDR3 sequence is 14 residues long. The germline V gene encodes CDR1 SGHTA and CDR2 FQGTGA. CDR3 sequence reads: CTSSLGSNTGELFF. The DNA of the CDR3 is TGTACCAGCAGCTTAGGATCGAACACCGGGGAGCTGTTTTTT.

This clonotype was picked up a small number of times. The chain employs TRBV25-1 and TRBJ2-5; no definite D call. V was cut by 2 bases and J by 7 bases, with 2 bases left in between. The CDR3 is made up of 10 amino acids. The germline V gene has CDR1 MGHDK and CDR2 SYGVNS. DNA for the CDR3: TGTGCCAGCAGTGAAGGGACCCAGTACTTC. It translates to CASSEGTQYF.